These 19 T cell receptor beta chains came from one sample sequenced in a study of CD8 T cells in Susac syndrome. Reverse transcription of roughly 0.5 to 1 ug RNA used random hexamers. TCRdb recomputed calls from the immunoSEQ multiplex PCR reads with MiXCR, one row per CDR3 protein. The top ten clones hold 0.075% to 0.1% of a sample with around 170,000 distinct CDR3 sequences, approximately 94% of them seen once. Sequencing used CD4+ T cells from PBMCs. The receptor set was obtained from a human donor with Susac syndrome.

The V gene is TRBV9, the J gene TRBJ2-4; the D is unclear. This CDR3 is 15 amino acids long. V was shortened by 0 bases and J by 5 bases, with 12 bases between the two germline ends. Per the germline V gene, CDR1 is SGDLS and CDR2 is YYNGEE. CDR3 in amino acids: CASSVEGFVENIQYF. The CDR3 coding sequence is TGTGCCAGCAGCGTAGAAGGATTTGTCGAAAACATTCAGTACTTC.

The V and J genes are TRBV28 and TRBJ2-6; no firm D call. This CDR3 region has 17 residues. Germline assignment: CDR1 MDHEN and CDR2 SYDVKM. The germline V and J ends were trimmed by 4 bases and 0 bases, with 13 bases remaining between them. CDR3 bases: TGTGCCAGCAGTTCATCTAGTACGAGCTCTGGGGCCAACGTCCTGACTTTC. Translation gives CASSSSSTSSGANVLTF.

V gene TRBV5-1 combines with J gene TRBJ2-1; TRBD1 agrees at 8 bases. The CDR3 totals 14 residues. The junction had 3 bases not matched to a gene; V was cut back by 0 bases and J by 7 bases. Germline CDR1 SGHRS, CDR2 YFSETQ. Written as DNA, the CDR3 is TGCGCCAGCAGCTTGGGACAGGGGTGGAATGAGCAGTTCTTC. It specifies CASSLGQGWNEQFF.

This chain joins TRBV7-2 and TRBJ1-2, with D unclear. CDR1 and CDR2 (germline): SGHTA, FQGNSA. This CDR3 is 14 amino acids long. Trimming stripped 5 bases from V and 4 bases from J, with 14 bases between. The CDR3 sequence: CASSPPFSSYGYTF. The CDR3 DNA reads as TGTGCCAGCAGCCCCCCGTTTTCCTCCTATGGCTACACCTTC.

This chain uses TRBV3-1 with TRBJ1-1; D is ambiguous. CDR3 length: 13 residues. V was shortened by 2 bases and J by 4 bases, with 8 bases between the two germline ends. Germline V gives CDR1 LGHDT, CDR2 YNNKEL (reference sequence). CDR3 sequence reads: CASSQWSPTEAFF. The CDR3 DNA follows: TGTGCCAGCAGCCAATGGTCACCCACTGAAGCTTTCTTT.

This clonotype was detected once. The gene calls are TRBV7-3 and TRBJ1-2, with a weak D call TRBD1 (5 bases). The CDR3 runs 13 residues. Germline V CDR1 and CDR2: SGHTA, FQGTGA. V was clipped by 1 base and J by 8 bases, with 11 bases between them. In DNA form, the CDR3 reads TGTGCCAGCAGCTTAATCGGCAGGGAAGGCTACACCTTC. This sequence encodes CASSLIGREGYTF.

The chain links TRBV7-2 to TRBJ1-1; D ambiguous. The CDR3 has 13 amino acids. The ends were cut back, 7 bases at V and 0 bases at J, with 9 bases in the middle. CDR1 and CDR2 (germline): SGHTA, FQGNSA. Here the CDR3 DNA reads TGTGCCAGCAAGACCTTCATGAACACTGAAGCTTTCTTT. It specifies CASKTFMNTEAFF.

The chain is built from TRBV29-1 and TRBJ1-1, with D unclear. The length of the CDR3 is 13 residues. V was pared by 5 bases and J by 1 base, with 11 bases between. Germline CDR1 SQVTM, CDR2 ANQGSEA. In nucleotides, the CDR3 is TGCAGCGTTAGGAGGACCCCGAACACTGAAGCTTTCTTT. Protein sequence: CSVRRTPNTEAFF. The full variable domain, rest sourced from reference TRBV29-1 and TRBJ1-1, is SAVISQKPSRDICQRGTSLTIQCQVDSQVTMMFWYRQQPGQSLTLIATANQGSEATYESGFVIDKFPISRPNLTFSTLTVSNMSPEDSSIYLCSVRRTPNTEAFFGQGTRLTVV.

The sample holds a few counts of this clonotype. This chain connects TRBV6-6 to TRBJ1-1; D is unresolved. The ends were cut back, 6 bases at V and 4 bases at J, with 3 bases in the middle. Germline CDR1 MNHNY, CDR2 SVGAGI (reference sequence). The CDR3 is made up of 10 amino acids. The CDR3 coding sequence is TGTGCCAGCAGGACCACTGAAGCTTTCTTT. This translates into CASRTTEAFF.

The rearrangement joins TRBV7-2 to TRBJ2-3, with 8 bases lining up with TRBD2. V was pared by 4 bases and J by 0 bases, with 3 bases of the junction left unmatched. Germline assignment: CDR1 SGHTA and CDR2 FQGNSA. The CDR3 consists of 15 residues. The CDR3 bases are TGTGCCAGCAGCTGGATAGCGGGGAGCACAGATACGCAGTATTTT. Amino acid sequence: CASSWIAGSTDTQYF. Based on the CDR3 plus reference TRBV7-2 and TRBJ2-3, the full variable domain is GAGVSQSPSNKVTEKGKDVELRCDPISGHTALYWYRQSLGQGLEFLIYFQGNSAPDKSGLPSDRFSAERTGGSVSTLTIQRTQQEDSAVYLCASSWIAGSTDTQYFGPGTRLTVL.

The chain has TRBV12-5 and TRBJ2-2; D is unclear. The CDR3 is made up of 14 amino acids. CDR1 is LGHNT and CDR2 is FRNRAP in the germline V gene. The V gene lost 0 bases and the J gene lost 5 bases, with 7 bases spanning the gap. CDR3 residues: CASGLVVVTGELFF. The CDR3 coding sequence is TGTGCTAGTGGTTTGGTAGTGGTGACCGGGGAGCTGTTTTTT. Together with reference TRBV12-5 and TRBJ2-2, the CDR3 gives the full variable domain: DARVTQTPRHKVTEMGQEVTMRCQPILGHNTVFWYRQTMMQGLELLAYFRNRAPLDDSGMPKDRFSAEMPDATLATLKIQPSEPRDSAVYFCASGLVVVTGELFFGEGSRLTVL.

V usage is TRBV29-1 and J usage is TRBJ1-2; 7 positions agree with TRBD1. With V trimmed by 5 bases and J by 1 base, 4 bases remained unmatched. The CDR3 has 13 amino acids. Germline CDR1 and CDR2: SQVTM and ANQGSEA. Here the CDR3 reads CSVSGGLNYGYTF. The CDR3 nucleotides read TGCAGCGTTTCAGGGGGACTTAACTATGGCTACACCTTC. Using reference TRBV29-1 and TRBJ1-2 for the parts outside the CDR3, the full variable domain is SAVISQKPSRDICQRGTSLTIQCQVDSQVTMMFWYRQQPGQSLTLIATANQGSEATYESGFVIDKFPISRPNLTFSTLTVSNMSPEDSSIYLCSVSGGLNYGYTFGSGTRLTVV.

The chain links TRBV6-2 or TRBV6-3 to TRBJ1-1; D is ambiguous. Germline loops: CDR1 MNHEY, CDR2 SVGEGT. This CDR3 contains 14 residues. Deletions cut 5 bases from V and 0 bases from J, with 10 bases between. CDR3 protein: CASSPRRMNTEAFF. CDR3 DNA: TGTGCCAGCAGTCCACGGAGAATGAACACTGAAGCTTTCTTT.

This rearrangement joins TRBV7-9 to TRBJ1-5, with D uncertain. Trimming stripped 5 bases from V and 8 bases from J, with 7 bases between. Germline assignment: CDR1 SEHNR and CDR2 FQNEAQ (reference sequence). This CDR3 has 11 amino acids. CDR3 nucleotide sequence: TGTGCCAGCAGCGATACTGAGCCCCAGCATTTT. The encoded protein is CASSDTEPQHF.

Details on this clonotype: Its ends do not fully match the called genes, so a read error is possible. The chain links TRBV7-9 to TRBJ2-5; D possibly corresponds to TRBD1 (5 bases). The CDR3 runs 13 residues. Germline CDR1 SEHNR, CDR2 FQNEAQ (reference sequence). This CDR3 is CASSLGQIESQYF. In DNA form, the CDR3 reads TGTGCCAGCAGCTTAGGACAGATAGAGTCCCAGTACTTC.

The V gene is TRBV19, the J gene TRBJ2-3, with 13 bases identical to TRBD2. Germline CDR1 and CDR2: LNHDA and SQIVND (reference sequence). The CDR3 totals 19 residues. J lost 3 bases, V lost 1 base, and 10 bases had no gene match. As DNA, the CDR3 is TGTGCCAGTAGTATAGCTTCGACTAGCGGGGGGATGAGTACAGATACGCAGTATTTT. This gives the protein CASSIASTSGGMSTDTQYF.

This clonotype appeared a single time. The V and J genes are TRBV19 and TRBJ2-3, with a tentative D call TRBD2 (6 bases). The ends were cut back, 4 bases at V and 0 bases at J, with 8 bases in the middle. Germline V gene data show CDR1 as LNHDA and CDR2 as SQIVND (reference sequence). CDR3 length equals 14 residues. The CDR3 DNA sequence: TGTGCCAGTAGTAAGGGGACTAGCACAGATACGCAGTATTTT. Protein sequence: CASSKGTSTDTQYF.

V gene TRBV7-9 combines with J gene TRBJ1-2, with TRBD1 identical over 9 bases. The CDR3 runs to 17 residues. Unmatched junction bases numbered 10, after V lost 1 base and J lost 4 bases. Per germline, CDR1 SEHNR and CDR2 FQNEAQ (reference sequence). CDR3 nucleotide sequence: TGTGCCAGCAGCTTAGTAACCGGGACAGGGAACAGCTATGGCTACACCTTC. This codes for CASSLVTGTGNSYGYTF.

The chain combines TRBV29-1 with TRBJ2-1; the match to TRBD2 covers 9 bases. Germline V gene lookup returns CDR1 SQVTM and CDR2 ANQGSEA. Trimming at V came to 4 bases and at J to 4 bases, leaving 5 bases not matched to a gene. This CDR3 spans 14 amino acids. CDR3 bases: TGCAGCGTTGGGGCTAGCGGGATTTACAATGAGCAGTTCTTC. Translated, it gives CSVGASGIYNEQFF.